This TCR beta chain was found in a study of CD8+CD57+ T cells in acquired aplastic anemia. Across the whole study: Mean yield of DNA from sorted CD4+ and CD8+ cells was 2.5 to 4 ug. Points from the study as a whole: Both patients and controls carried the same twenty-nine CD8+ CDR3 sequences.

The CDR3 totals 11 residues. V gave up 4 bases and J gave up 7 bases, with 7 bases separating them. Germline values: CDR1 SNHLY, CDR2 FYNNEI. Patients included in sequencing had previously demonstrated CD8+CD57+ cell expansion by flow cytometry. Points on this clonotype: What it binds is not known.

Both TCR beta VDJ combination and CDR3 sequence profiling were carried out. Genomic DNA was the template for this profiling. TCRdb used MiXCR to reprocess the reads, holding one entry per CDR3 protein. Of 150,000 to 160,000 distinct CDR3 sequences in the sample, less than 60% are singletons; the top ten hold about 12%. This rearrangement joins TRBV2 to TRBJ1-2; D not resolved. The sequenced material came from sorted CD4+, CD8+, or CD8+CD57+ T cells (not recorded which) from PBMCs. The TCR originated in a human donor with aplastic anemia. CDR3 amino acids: CASSGGSGYTF. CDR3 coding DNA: TGTGCCAGCAGTGGAGGTTCTGGCTACACCTTC.